Listed below are T cell receptor beta chains from one sample, sequenced in a study of T cells in Graves' hyperthyroidism and ophthalmopathy. TCRdb reprocessed the multiplex PCR reads via MiXCR and lists one record per CDR3 protein. The table lists 400,000 to 500,000 distinct CDR3 sequences, roughly 14% of them singletons, with about 13% in the top ten. The specimen sequenced was blood. The receptors shown here come from a man between 18 and 29 years old with Graves' ophthalmopathy. The CDR3 runs from the conserved cysteine through the conserved F or W. Fields, in order: D gene, CDR3 length, clone size, V gene, J gene, CDR3 DNA, CDR3 protein. D genes are given only for firm matches. Where a row states a size, it is once, few, many or the class of an expanded clone; other rows omit it.

-	12	many	TRBV29-1	TRBJ2-1	TGCAGCGCCCCGGTTCGAGGGGGTGAGCAGTTCTTC	CSAPVRGGEQFF
-	14	many	TRBV20-1	TRBJ2-1	TGCAGTGCTAGAGATCCGGACTTCTACAATGAGCAGTTCTTC	CSARDPDFYNEQFF
-	14	-	TRBV29-1	TRBJ2-2	TGCAGCGTTCGGGCGGGGTGGGTCACCGGGGAGCTGTTTTTT	CSVRAGWVTGELFF
-	15	many	TRBV5-1	TRBJ2-1	TGCGCCAGCAGCTTGGGGCGGGGTACAGACAATGAGCAGTTCTTC	CASSLGRGTDNEQFF
-	15	many	TRBV7-3	TRBJ2-3	TGTGCCAGCAGCTTAAAGGGGCAGTTGACAGATACGCAGTATTTT	CASSLKGQLTDTQYF
TRBD1	13	few	TRBV25-1	TRBJ2-1	TGTGCCAGCGTAGAATACAGGGGGAATGAGCAGTTCTTC	CASVEYRGNEQFF
-	12	many	TRBV11-2	TRBJ2-2	TGTGCCAGCAGCAACGAAGGGGGGGAGCTGTTTTTT	CASSNEGGELFF
-	15	-	TRBV2	TRBJ1-6	TGTGCCAGCAGTGATTCGGTTCAGGGTAATTCACCCCTCCACTTT	CASSDSVQGNSPLHF
TRBD2	16	-	TRBV7-2	TRBJ2-1	TGTGCCAGCAGCCTCCGTAGGACTAGCGGTCTCTATGAGCAGTTCTTC	CASSLRRTSGLYEQFF
TRBD2	16	few	TRBV10-1	TRBJ2-1	TGCGCCACCATCACCCCCCCTCGACTAGCGGGGCGGTCGGGGTTCTTC	CATITPPRLAGRSGFF
TRBD1	15	once	TRBV19	TRBJ2-7	TGTGCCAGTAGTCAATCCCGGGACAGCTTCTACGAGCAGTACTTC	CASSQSRDSFYEQYF
TRBD1	14	many	TRBV11-2	TRBJ1-1	TGTGCCAGCAGAGGGGTACGACAGGGACTTGAAGCTTTCTTT	CASRGVRQGLEAFF
-	14	many	TRBV30	TRBJ2-3	TGTGCCTGGATCCCTGCGGGGTCGGCAGATACGCAGTATTTT	CAWIPAGSADTQYF
-	16	many	TRBV7-9	TRBJ1-1	TGTGCCAGCAGCTTAAACACAGGACACATGAACACTGAAGCTTTCTTT	CASSLNTGHMNTEAFF
-	18	-	TRBV15	TRBJ2-2	TGTGCCACCAGCAGTCCCCCAGGAGGGGTTCAGAACACCGGGGAGCTGTTTTTT	CATSSPPGGVQNTGELFF
TRBD2	17	few	TRBV6-5	TRBJ2-7	TGTGCCAGCAGTTACTCGACAGCGGGGGGGGCCTATTTCGAGCAGTACTTC	CASSYSTAGGAYFEQYF
TRBD2	17	-	TRBV27	TRBJ2-7	TGTGCCAGCAGGAATGACCCTATAGCGGGGGGCTCCTACGAGCAGCACTTC	CASRNDPIAGGSYEQHF
-	11	many	TRBV25-1	TRBJ2-7	TGTGCCAGCATGCTGGGGCTGGAGCAGTACTTC	CASMLGLEQYF
-	16	-	TRBV19	TRBJ1-2	TGTGCCAGTAGTAGCGCCCGACAGGATACTAACTATGGCTACACCTTC	CASSSARQDTNYGYTF
-	13	many	TRBV11-2	TRBJ2-5	TGTGCCAGCAGCTCACTCACCCAAGAGACCCAGTACTTC	CASSSLTQETQYF
-	13	-	TRBV6-1	TRBJ1-1	TGTGCCAGCAGGCCAGCTATGAACACTGAAGCTTTCTTT	CASRPAMNTEAFF
-	13	many	TRBV18	TRBJ2-7	TGTGCCAGCTGCCCGACGGAGAACTACGAGCAGTACTTC	CASCPTENYEQYF
TRBD2	17	many	TRBV27	TRBJ2-7	TGTGCCAGCAGGCTCAGGGGTGGGGGGACTAGCTGGTTAAAGCAGTACTTC	CASRLRGGGTSWLKQYF
-	13	-	TRBV6-1	TRBJ2-3	TGTGCCAGCGGGCCGGTCTTAACAGATACGCAGTATTTT	CASGPVLTDTQYF
-	14	few	TRBV24-1	TRBJ1-4	TGTGCCACCTCTCCCCATGGGGATGGGAAAAAACTGTTTTTT	CATSPHGDGKKLFF
TRBD2	16	few	TRBV6-5	TRBJ2-1	TGTGCCAGCAGTTACTCAGGGACTAGCGGTTACAATGAGCAGTTCTTC	CASSYSGTSGYNEQFF